A single sample is the source of the 2 T cell receptor beta chains below, sequenced in a study of Ad26.COV2.S vaccination and SARS-CoV-2 variants. Here immunoSEQ multiplex PCR was the method, and the copy in TCRdb shows in-frame clones only, minus some. The table shows roughly 680,000 clones, with roughly 90% occurring only once. Treatment specified: roughly 19 received Ad26.COV2.S at low or high dose, single or two shots; five or six received placebo; per-sample allocation not given. Collection of samples fell on day 63 after the first vaccine or placebo injection. The sample consisted of peripheral blood, taken in a trial of Ad26.COV2.S vaccine versus placebo. The source of these receptors is a person between 18 and 59 years old who received the Ad26.COV2.S COVID-19 vaccine or a placebo.

V usage is TRBV20-1 and J usage is TRBJ2-4; D is perhaps TRBD2 (7 bases). Germline values: CDR1 DFQATT, CDR2 SNEGSKA (reference sequence). CDR3 length: 16 residues. V was shortened by 3 bases and J by 6 bases, with 21 bases between the two germline ends. CDR3 DNA sequence: TGCAGTGCTAGTAGCCCCCGCGGGGGCGGGATAAACATTCAGTACTTC. Residues: CSASSPRGGGINIQYF.

The chain links TRBV10-1 to TRBJ1-2; D remains unclear. The CDR3 covers 13 residues. CDR1 and CDR2 (germline): WNHNN, SYGVQD (reference sequence). Between the trimmed V and J ends, which lost 0 bases and 2 bases, there was a span of 4 bases. The CDR3 loop reads CASSESGNYGYTF. The DNA of the CDR3 is TGCGCCAGCAGTGAGTCCGGGAACTATGGCTACACCTTC.